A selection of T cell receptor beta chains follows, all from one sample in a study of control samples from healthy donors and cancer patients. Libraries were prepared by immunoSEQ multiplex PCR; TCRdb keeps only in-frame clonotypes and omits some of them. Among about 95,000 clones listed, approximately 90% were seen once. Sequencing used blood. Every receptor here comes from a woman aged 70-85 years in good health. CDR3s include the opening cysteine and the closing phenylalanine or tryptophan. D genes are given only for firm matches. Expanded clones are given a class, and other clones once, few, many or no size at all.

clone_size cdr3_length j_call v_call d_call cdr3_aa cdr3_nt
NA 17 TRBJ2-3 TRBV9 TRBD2 CASITSGRAPSTDTQYF TGTGCCAGCATAACTAGCGGGAGGGCCCCTAGCACAGATACGCAGTATTTT
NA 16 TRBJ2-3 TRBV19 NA CASSIDLGVSTDTQYF TGTGCCAGTAGTATAGATCTAGGCGTAAGCACAGATACGCAGTATTTT
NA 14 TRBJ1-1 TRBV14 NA CASSQDGGNTEAFF TGTGCCAGCAGCCAAGATGGAGGGAACACTGAAGCTTTCTTT
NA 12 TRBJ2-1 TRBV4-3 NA CASSLSGNEQFF TGCGCCAGCAGCCTATCAGGAAATGAGCAGTTCTTC
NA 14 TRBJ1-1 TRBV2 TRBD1 CASSPGTANTEAFF TGTGCCAGCAGTCCCGGGACAGCGAACACTGAAGCTTTCTTT
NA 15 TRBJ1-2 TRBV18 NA CASSPVTGQPYGYTF TGTGCCAGCTCACCAGTGACCGGACAGCCCTATGGCTACACCTTC
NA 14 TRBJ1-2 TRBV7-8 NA CASSLGQATYGYTF TGTGCCAGCAGCTTAGGGCAGGCGACCTATGGCTACACCTTC
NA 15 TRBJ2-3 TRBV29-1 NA CSVDARVRSTDTQYF TGCAGCGTTGACGCCCGGGTGCGAAGCACAGATACGCAGTATTTT
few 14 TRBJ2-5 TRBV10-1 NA CASSDNAVQETQYF TGCGCCAGCAGTGATAACGCCGTTCAAGAGACCCAGTACTTC
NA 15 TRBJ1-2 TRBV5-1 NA CASSLTGDNNYGYTF TGCGCCAGCAGCCTGACCGGAGATAATAACTATGGCTACACCTTC
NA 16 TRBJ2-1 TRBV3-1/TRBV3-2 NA CASSQAWQTPRDEQFF TGTGCCAGCAGCCAAGCCTGGCAGACCCCAAGGGATGAGCAGTTCTTC
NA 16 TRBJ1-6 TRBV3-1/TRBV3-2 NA CASSQVTGIFDSPLHF TGTGCCAGCAGCCAAGTAACAGGGATCTTCGATTCACCCCTCCACTTT
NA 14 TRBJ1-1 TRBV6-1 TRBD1 CASSELGTGTEAFF TGTGCCAGCAGTGAATTGGGGACAGGGACTGAAGCTTTCTTT
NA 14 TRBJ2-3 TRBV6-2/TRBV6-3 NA CASSLPDITDTQYF TGTGCCAGCAGTCTCCCAGACATCACAGATACGCAGTATTTT
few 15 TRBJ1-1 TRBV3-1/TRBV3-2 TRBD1 CASSLIGQGNTEAFF TGTGCCAGCAGCCTGATAGGACAGGGGAACACTGAAGCTTTCTTT
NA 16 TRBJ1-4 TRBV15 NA CATSRPEGGYNEKLFF TGTGCCACCAGCAGGCCGGAGGGGGGGTATAATGAAAAACTGTTTTTT
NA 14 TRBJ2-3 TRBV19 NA CASSGTSSTDTQYF TGTGCCAGTAGCGGCACATCTAGCACAGATACGCAGTATTTT
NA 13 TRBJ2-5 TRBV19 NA CASSIEGWETQYF TGTGCCAGTAGTATCGAGGGGTGGGAGACCCAGTACTTC
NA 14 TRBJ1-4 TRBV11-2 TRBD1 CASSNRGLNEKLFF TGTGCCAGCAGCAACAGGGGGCTAAACGAAAAACTGTTTTTT
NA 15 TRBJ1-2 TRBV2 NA CASSVLGGPNYGYTF TGTGCCAGCAGCGTCTTAGGGGGGCCTAACTATGGCTACACCTTC
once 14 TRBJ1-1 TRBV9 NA CASSRIRVDTEAFF TGTGCCAGCTCGAGGATTCGAGTGGACACTGAAGCTTTCTTT
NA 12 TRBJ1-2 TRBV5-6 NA CASSLVRNGYTF TGTGCCAGCAGCTTGGTGCGGAATGGCTACACCTTC
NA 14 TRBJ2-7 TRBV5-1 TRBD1 CASSAGTGVGEQYF TGCGCCAGCAGCGCCGGGACAGGGGTGGGCGAGCAGTACTTC
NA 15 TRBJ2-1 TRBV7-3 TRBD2 CASSLSGGEGNEQFF TGTGCCAGCAGCTTAAGTGGGGGGGAGGGGAATGAGCAGTTCTTC
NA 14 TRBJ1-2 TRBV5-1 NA CASSTQSGGIGYTF TGCGCCAGCAGCACCCAGAGTGGGGGTATTGGCTACACCTTC